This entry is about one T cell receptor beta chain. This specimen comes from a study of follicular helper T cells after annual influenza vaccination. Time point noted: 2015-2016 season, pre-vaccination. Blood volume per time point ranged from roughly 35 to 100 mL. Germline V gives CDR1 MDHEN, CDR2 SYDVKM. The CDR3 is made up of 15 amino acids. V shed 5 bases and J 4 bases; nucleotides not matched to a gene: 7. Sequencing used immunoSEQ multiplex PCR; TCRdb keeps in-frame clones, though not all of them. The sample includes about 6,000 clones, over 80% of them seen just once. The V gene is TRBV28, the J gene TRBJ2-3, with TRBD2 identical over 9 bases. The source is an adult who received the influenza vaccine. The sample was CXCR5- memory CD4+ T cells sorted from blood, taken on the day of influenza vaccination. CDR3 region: CASSPGGGGADTQYF. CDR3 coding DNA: TGTGCCAGCAGTCCTGGGGGCGGGGGGGCAGATACGCAGTATTTT.